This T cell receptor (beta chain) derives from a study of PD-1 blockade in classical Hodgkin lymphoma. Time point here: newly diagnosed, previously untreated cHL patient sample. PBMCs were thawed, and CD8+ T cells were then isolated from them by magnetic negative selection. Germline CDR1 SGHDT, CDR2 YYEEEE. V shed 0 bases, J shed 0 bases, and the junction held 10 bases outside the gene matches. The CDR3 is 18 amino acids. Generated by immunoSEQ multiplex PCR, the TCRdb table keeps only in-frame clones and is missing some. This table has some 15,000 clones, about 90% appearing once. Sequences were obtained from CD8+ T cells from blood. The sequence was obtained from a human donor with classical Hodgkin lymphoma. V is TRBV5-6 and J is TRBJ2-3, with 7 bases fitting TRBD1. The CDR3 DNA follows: TGTGCCAGCAGCTTGGACAGGGGCGGCCGGACTAGCACAGATACGCAGTATTTT. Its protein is CASSLDRGGRTSTDTQYF.